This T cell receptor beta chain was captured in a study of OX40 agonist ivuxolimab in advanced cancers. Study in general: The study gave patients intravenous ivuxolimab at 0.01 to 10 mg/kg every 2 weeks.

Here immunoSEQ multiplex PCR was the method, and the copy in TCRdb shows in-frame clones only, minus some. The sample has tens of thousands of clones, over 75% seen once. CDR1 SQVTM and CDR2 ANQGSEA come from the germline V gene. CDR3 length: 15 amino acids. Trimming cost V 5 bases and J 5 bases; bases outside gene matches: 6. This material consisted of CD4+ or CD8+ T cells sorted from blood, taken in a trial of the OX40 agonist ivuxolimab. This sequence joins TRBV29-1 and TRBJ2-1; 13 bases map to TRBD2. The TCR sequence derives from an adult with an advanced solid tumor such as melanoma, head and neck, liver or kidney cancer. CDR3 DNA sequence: TGCAGCGTTAGGACTAGCGGGAGAATTGACAATGAGCAGTTCTTC. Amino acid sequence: CSVRTSGRIDNEQFF.